These 15 T cell receptor beta chains originate from one sample sequenced in a study of T cell changes during pregnancy in multiple sclerosis. The table came from immunoSEQ multiplex PCR; TCRdb's copy has only in-frame clones and leaves some out. The sample lists 70,000 to 95,000 clones; just under 95% were seen once. The specimen comprised peripheral blood, sampled in the second trimester of pregnancy. The receptors were sampled from a female donor in good health, enrolled as a control in a pregnancy study.

The rearrangement joins TRBV7-3 to TRBJ2-1; 10 positions match TRBD2. Germline CDR1 is SGHTA and CDR2 is FQGTGA. V shed 2 bases, J shed 6 bases, and the junction held 7 bases outside the gene matches. This CDR3 has 16 amino acids. As DNA, the CDR3 is TGTGCCAGCAGCTTACCAGCGGGGGGGCCGGTCAATGAGCAGTTCTTC. Translated: CASSLPAGGPVNEQFF. The full variable domain, completed using reference TRBV7-3 and TRBJ2-1, is GAGVSQTPSNKVTEKGKYVELRCDPISGHTALYWYRQSLGQGPEFLIYFQGTGAADDSGLPNDRFFAVRPEGSVSTLKIQRTERGDSAVYLCASSLPAGGPVNEQFFGPGTRLTVL.

This clone was picked up one time. The chain couples TRBV13 to TRBJ2-1, with 9 positions matching TRBD1. CDR1 and CDR2 (germline): PRHDT, FYEKMQ (reference sequence). With 5 bases clipped from V and 4 bases from J, the junction kept 6 bases outside the gene matches. The CDR3 loop spans 15 amino acids. The CDR3 coding sequence is TGTGCCAGCAGCCAACAGGGGGCTGGATACAATGAGCAGTTCTTC. Its translation is CASSQQGAGYNEQFF.

This chain joins TRBV19 and TRBJ1-2; D may be TRBD1 (6 bases). Per the germline V gene, CDR1 is LNHDA and CDR2 is SQIVND (reference sequence). This CDR3 has 14 amino acids. The V end was cut by 7 bases, the J end by 7 bases, with 19 bases between. The CDR3 bases are TGTGCCAGTAAATTCAGTCAGGGGCCCTCTGGCTACACCTTC. Protein product: CASKFSQGPSGYTF.

The genes are TRBV7-2 and TRBJ2-2; the D is unclear. The V gene's germline CDR1 is SGHTA and CDR2 FQGNSA. Between the trimmed V and J ends, which lost 2 bases and 5 bases, there was a span of 15 bases. The CDR3 has 16 amino acids. The CDR3 DNA is TGTGCCAGCAGCTTATTCTCCACTCTAGGAACCGGGGAGCTGTTTTTT. The encoded protein is CASSLFSTLGTGELFF.

The CDR3: CASSLGAADSSYEQYF. Written as DNA, the CDR3 is TGTGCCAGCAGCTTAGGAGCAGCGGATAGCTCCTACGAGCAGTACTTC. V usage is TRBV7-8 and J usage is TRBJ2-7; D possibly corresponds to TRBD2 (5 bases). This CDR3 has 16 residues. Per the germline V gene, CDR1 is SGHVS and CDR2 is FQNEAQ. The V end was cut by 1 base, the J end by 0 bases, with 13 bases between.

The chain joins TRBV4-3 to TRBJ2-2, with D possibly matching TRBD1 (6 bases). V lost 4 bases and J 1 base, leaving 10 bases between the germline ends. Germline CDR1 LGHNA, CDR2 YSLEER. This CDR3 spans 15 amino acids. Here the CDR3 DNA reads TGCGCCAGCAGCCCCGGACAGCTGAACACCGGGGAGCTGTTTTTT. Amino acid sequence: CASSPGQLNTGELFF.

V and J are TRBV7-9 and TRBJ2-1; TRBD2 aligns across 8 bases. CDR3 length: 15 amino acids. CDR1 and CDR2 from the germline V gene are SEHNR and FQNEAQ (reference sequence). With 7 bases clipped from V and 6 bases from J, the junction kept 11 bases outside the gene matches. In DNA form, the CDR3 reads TGTGCCAGCACATCCCGGGGGGGCTTGTTCAATGAGCAGTTCTTC. As protein: CASTSRGGLFNEQFF.

The chain couples TRBV10-3 to TRBJ2-2; TRBD2 aligns across 9 bases. The trim removed 4 bases at V and 6 bases at J, leaving 6 bases unmatched. Per the germline V gene, CDR1 is ENHRY and CDR2 is SYGVKD. The CDR3 extends over 15 amino acids. The chain's CDR3 is CAISAGGGAPGELFF. The CDR3, as DNA: TGTGCCATCAGTGCGGGCGGGGGGGCCCCCGGGGAGCTGTTTTTT.

This chain joins TRBV19 and TRBJ1-2; TRBD1 matches at 8 bases. Germline CDR1 and CDR2: LNHDA and SQIVND (reference sequence). With V trimmed by 5 bases and J by 5 bases, 22 bases remained unmatched. This CDR3 contains 19 residues. The CDR3 sequence is CASSDWSSWTGTGEYGYTF. The CDR3 bases are TGTGCCAGTAGTGATTGGTCGAGTTGGACAGGGACTGGGGAGTATGGCTACACCTTC.

The rearrangement joins TRBV5-1 to TRBJ2-7, with D uncertain. In germline, CDR1 is SGHRS, CDR2 YFSETQ. The ends were cut back, 5 bases at V and 6 bases at J, with 12 bases in the middle. The CDR3 loop spans 12 amino acids. The CDR3 protein is CASSIDYTEQYF. CDR3 nucleotide sequence: TGCGCCAGCAGTATAGATTATACCGAGCAGTACTTC.

The rearrangement links TRBV5-1 to TRBJ2-7, with 7 bases lining up with TRBD1. The CDR3 runs to 13 residues. From germline, CDR1 is SGHRS and CDR2 YFSETQ. The V segment lost 4 bases and the J segment 3 bases; nucleotides outside the gene matches: 4. CDR3 bases: TGCGCCAGCAGCGTCGGACAGGACTACGAGCAGTACTTC. It encodes CASSVGQDYEQYF. The whole variable domain, filled in from reference TRBV5-1 and TRBJ2-7, reads KAGVTQTPRYLIKTRGQQVTLSCSPISGHRSVSWYQQTPGQGLQFLFEYFSETQRNKGNFPGRFSGRQFSNSRSEMNVSTLELGDSALYLCASSVGQDYEQYFGPGTRLTVT.

The chain combines TRBV9 with TRBJ2-1, with 12 bases fitting TRBD2. The V gene's germline CDR1 is SGDLS and CDR2 YYNGEE. The CDR3 loop spans 15 amino acids. Losses at the gene ends were 1 base for V and 8 bases for J; bases not matched to a gene: 4. This CDR3 reads CASSVSSGGVHEQFF. The DNA for the CDR3 is TGTGCCAGCAGCGTATCTAGCGGGGGGGTCCATGAGCAGTTCTTC.

A few counts support this clone. This sequence joins TRBV9 and TRBJ1-1; D remains unclear. The CDR3 length is 16 residues. Germline CDR1 and CDR2: SGDLS and YYNGEE. The V end lost 3 bases, the J end lost 0 bases, and 15 bases lay between the germline ends. DNA of the CDR3: TGTGCCAGCAGCGATGGGCTTTCCTCGATGAACACTGAAGCTTTCTTT. Its translation is CASSDGLSSMNTEAFF.

In DNA form, the CDR3 reads TGCAGCGTACGACGGGACAGCAACACTGAAGCTTTCTTT. This codes for CSVRRDSNTEAFF. The chain is built from TRBV29-1 and TRBJ1-1; the match to TRBD1 covers 7 bases. The J segment lost 2 bases and the V segment lost 6 bases, leaving 6 bases of the junction unmatched. The CDR3 spans 13 residues. The germline CDR1 and CDR2 sequences are SQVTM and ANQGSEA.

The chain links TRBV6-1 to TRBJ1-2, with TRBD1 as a possible D gene (5 bases). Trimming removed 6 bases from V and 0 bases from J, with 14 bases in between. The CDR3 extends over 15 amino acids. Germline V gene sequence: CDR1 MNHNS, CDR2 SASEGT. The CDR3 region is CASSQRATANYGYTF. The CDR3 nucleotides read TGTGCCAGCAGCCAAAGGGCGACAGCTAACTATGGCTACACCTTC.